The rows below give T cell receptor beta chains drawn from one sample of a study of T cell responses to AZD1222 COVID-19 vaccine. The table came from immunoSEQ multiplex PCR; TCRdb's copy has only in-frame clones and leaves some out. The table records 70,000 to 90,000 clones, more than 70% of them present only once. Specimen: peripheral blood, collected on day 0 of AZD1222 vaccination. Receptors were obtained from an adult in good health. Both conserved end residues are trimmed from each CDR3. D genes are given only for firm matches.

CDR3: ASSLAIAGNEQF
length: 12
J: TRBJ2-1
D: NA
V: TRBV7-2

CDR3: AISPSSGVPSTDTQY
length: 15
J: TRBJ2-3
D: NA
V: TRBV10-3

CDR3: ASSQSWGNQPQH
length: 12
J: TRBJ1-5
D: NA
V: TRBV4-3

CDR3: ASSQMSDRARF
length: 11
J: TRBJ1-4
D: TRBD1
V: TRBV18

CDR3: ASSKRSTSGTTYEQY
length: 15
J: TRBJ2-7
D: TRBD2
V: TRBV19

CDR3: ASSQFPHIDPVGYEQY
length: 16
J: TRBJ2-7
D: NA
V: TRBV3-1/TRBV3-2

CDR3: ASIKWGQGGGLANYGYT
length: 17
J: TRBJ1-2
D: NA
V: TRBV28

CDR3: ASSRRLRGQLGEQF
length: 14
J: TRBJ2-1
D: NA
V: TRBV3-1/TRBV3-2

CDR3: ASSPIPEERALYEQY
length: 15
J: TRBJ2-7
D: NA
V: TRBV6-2/TRBV6-3

CDR3: ASSQSGTLKDTQY
length: 13
J: TRBJ2-3
D: NA
V: TRBV4-2

CDR3: ASSATGGNYGYT
length: 12
J: TRBJ1-2
D: TRBD1
V: TRBV9

CDR3: AISERGQGAGQPQH
length: 14
J: TRBJ1-5
D: TRBD1
V: TRBV10-3

CDR3: ASSESSGGATDTQY
length: 14
J: TRBJ2-3
D: TRBD2
V: TRBV6-4

CDR3: ASSPLPGTNRGEKLF
length: 15
J: TRBJ1-4
D: TRBD1
V: TRBV18

CDR3: ASRRTDNSPLH
length: 11
J: TRBJ1-6
D: NA
V: TRBV12-3/TRBV12-4